These T cell receptor beta chains were read from a single sample in a study of cytomegalovirus exposure and HLA in healthy donors. Using immunoSEQ multiplex PCR, the repertoire was profiled, and TCRdb retains in-frame clones only, with some absent. The clone table shows about 130,000 clones, with the ten largest holding around 2.4%. Sequenced material: PBMCs. The receptors shown here come from a middle-aged man in good health and CMV-seronegative. Each CDR3 is given with its conserved first and last residue. Each record gives: V gene, D gene, J gene, CDR3 DNA, CDR3 protein. A D gene is named only where the DNA matches it firmly.

TRBV13,TRBD1,TRBJ1-3,TGTGCCAGCAGCTTAGGCTTGACAGGGAAGGGAAACACCATATATTTT,CASSLGLTGKGNTIYF
TRBV2,TRBD1,TRBJ1-1,TGTGCCTCCCAGGGGGCTACGGCGGACACTGAAGCTTTCTTT,CASQGATADTEAFF
TRBV2,-,TRBJ2-5,TGTGCCAGCAAGAGGGGCGGTGGAGGGGTTAGCGAGACCCAGTACTTC,CASKRGGGGVSETQYF
TRBV6-5,-,TRBJ1-4,TGTGCCAGCACCCGAGATAATGAAAAACTGTTTTTT,CASTRDNEKLFF
TRBV19,TRBD1,TRBJ1-6,TGTGCCAGTAGTGTCCGGGACAGGGGCTATAATTCACCCCTCCACTTT,CASSVRDRGYNSPLHF
TRBV7-2,TRBD2,TRBJ2-3,TGTGCCAGCAGCCCAGAGCTCATAGCGGGAGCGCAGTATTTT,CASSPELIAGAQYF
TRBV5-6,TRBD2,TRBJ2-7,TGTGCCAGCAGCTTGACTAGCGGGAGGCCGGTGGGAGAGCAGTACTTC,CASSLTSGRPVGEQYF
TRBV5-6,TRBD1,TRBJ2-7,TGTGCCAGCAGCTCCACAATCGGGACAGTGGCTTACGAGCAGTACTTC,CASSSTIGTVAYEQYF
TRBV18,-,TRBJ1-1,TGTGCCAGCTCACCTGGGGCCTCTATTCGGAGGAACACTGAAGCTTTCTTT,CASSPGASIRRNTEAFF
TRBV11-3,-,TRBJ1-2,TGTGCCAGCAGCCGGGGGGGGCCCACTAACTATGGCTACACCTTC,CASSRGGPTNYGYTF
TRBV2,TRBD2,TRBJ2-3,TGTGCCAGCAGCCTCTCGGAGGGCAGACTAGCCTTT,CASSLSEGRLAF
TRBV5-5,-,TRBJ2-5,TGTGCCAGCAGCTATCGGGCAGGGATGGACCAAGAGACCCAGTACTTC,CASSYRAGMDQETQYF
TRBV5-4,TRBD1,TRBJ2-1,TGTGCCAGCAGCTTAAGGACAGGGGTTCCGGAGCAGTTCTTC,CASSLRTGVPEQFF
TRBV7-2,TRBD1,TRBJ1-4,TGTGCCAGCAAACCTCGGACAGGGATTGCAACTAATGAAAAACTGTTTTTT,CASKPRTGIATNEKLFF
TRBV10-2,-,TRBJ1-5,TGCGCCAGCCACCTGGCGGGGAATAGCAATCAGCCCCAGCATTTT,CASHLAGNSNQPQHF
TRBV7-9,TRBD2,TRBJ2-1,TGTGCCAGCAGCTTAGGGCAGCAAAAGGGAGGGAATGAGCAGTTCTTC,CASSLGQQKGGNEQFF